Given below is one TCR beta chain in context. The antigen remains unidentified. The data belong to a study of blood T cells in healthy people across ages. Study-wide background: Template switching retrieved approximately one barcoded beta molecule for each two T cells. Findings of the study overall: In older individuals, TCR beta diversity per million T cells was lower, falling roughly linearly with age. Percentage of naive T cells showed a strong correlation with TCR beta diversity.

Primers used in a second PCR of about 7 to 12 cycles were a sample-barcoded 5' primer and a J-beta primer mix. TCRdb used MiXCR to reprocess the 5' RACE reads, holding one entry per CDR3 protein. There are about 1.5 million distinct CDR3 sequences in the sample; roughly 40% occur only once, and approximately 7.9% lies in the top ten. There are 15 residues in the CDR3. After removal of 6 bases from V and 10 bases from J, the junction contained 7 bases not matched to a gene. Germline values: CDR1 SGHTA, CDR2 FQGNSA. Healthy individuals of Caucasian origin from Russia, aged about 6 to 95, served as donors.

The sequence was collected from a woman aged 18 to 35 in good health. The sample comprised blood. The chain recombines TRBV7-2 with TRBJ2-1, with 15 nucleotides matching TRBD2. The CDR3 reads CASRERTSGRAEQFF. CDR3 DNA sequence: TGTGCCAGCAGAGAACGGACTAGCGGGAGGGCAGAGCAGTTCTTC.